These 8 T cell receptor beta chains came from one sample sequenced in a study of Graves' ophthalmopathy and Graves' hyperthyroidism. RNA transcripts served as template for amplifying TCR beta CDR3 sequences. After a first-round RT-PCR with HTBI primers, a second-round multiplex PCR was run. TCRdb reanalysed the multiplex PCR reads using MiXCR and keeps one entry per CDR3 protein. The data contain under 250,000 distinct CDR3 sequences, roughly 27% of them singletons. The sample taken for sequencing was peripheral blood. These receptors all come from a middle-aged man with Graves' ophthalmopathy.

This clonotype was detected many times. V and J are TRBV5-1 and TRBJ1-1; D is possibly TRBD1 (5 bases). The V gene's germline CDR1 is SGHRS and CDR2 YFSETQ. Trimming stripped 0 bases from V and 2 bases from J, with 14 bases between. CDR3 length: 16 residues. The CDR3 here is CASSLGNPTVNTEAFF. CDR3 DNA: TGCGCCAGCAGCTTGGGGAACCCGACAGTAAACACTGAAGCTTTCTTT.

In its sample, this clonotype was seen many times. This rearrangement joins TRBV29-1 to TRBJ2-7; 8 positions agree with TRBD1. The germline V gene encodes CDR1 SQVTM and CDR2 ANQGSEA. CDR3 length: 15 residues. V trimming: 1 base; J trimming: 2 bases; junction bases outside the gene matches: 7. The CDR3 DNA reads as TGCAGCGTTGAAGTGGGAGTGGACAGGGCCTACGAGCAGTACTTC. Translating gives CSVEVGVDRAYEQYF.

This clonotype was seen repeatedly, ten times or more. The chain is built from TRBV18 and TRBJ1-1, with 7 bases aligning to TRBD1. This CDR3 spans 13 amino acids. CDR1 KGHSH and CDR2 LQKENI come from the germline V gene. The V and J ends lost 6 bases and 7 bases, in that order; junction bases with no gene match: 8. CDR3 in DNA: TGTGCCAGCTCCGACCAAGGGGGCATTGAAGCTTTCTTT. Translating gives CASSDQGGIEAFF.

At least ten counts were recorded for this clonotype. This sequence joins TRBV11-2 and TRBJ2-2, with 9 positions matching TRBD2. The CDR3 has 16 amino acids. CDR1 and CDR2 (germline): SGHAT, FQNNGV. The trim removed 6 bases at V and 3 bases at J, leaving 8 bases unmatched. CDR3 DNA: TGTGCCAGCAGGAAACCGGGACTAGCCTACACCGGGGAGCTGTTTTTT. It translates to CASRKPGLAYTGELFF.

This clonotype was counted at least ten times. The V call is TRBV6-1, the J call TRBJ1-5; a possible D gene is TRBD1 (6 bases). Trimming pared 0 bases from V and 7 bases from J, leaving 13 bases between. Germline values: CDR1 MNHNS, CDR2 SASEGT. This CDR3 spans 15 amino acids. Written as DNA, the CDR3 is TGTGCCAGCAGTGAAGCCAGCGGGGGGCGGCAGCCCCAGCATTTT. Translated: CASSEASGGRQPQHF.

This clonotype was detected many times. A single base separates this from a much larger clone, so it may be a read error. The CDR3 sequence: CASTKNREETQYF. CDR3 nucleotide sequence: TGTGCCAGCACAAAAAACAGAGAAGAGACCCAGTACTTC. The rearrangement links TRBV2 to TRBJ2-5; D remains unclear. The V end lost 7 bases, the J end lost 3 bases, and 12 bases lay between the germline ends. The CDR3 length is 13 residues. CDR1 is SNHLY and CDR2 is FYNNEI in the germline V gene.

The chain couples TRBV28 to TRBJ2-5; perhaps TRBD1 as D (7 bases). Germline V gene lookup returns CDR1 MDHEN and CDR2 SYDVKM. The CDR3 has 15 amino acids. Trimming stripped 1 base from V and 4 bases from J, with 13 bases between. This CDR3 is CASSLFDREAETQYF. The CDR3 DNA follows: TGTGCCAGCAGTTTATTTGACAGGGAGGCAGAGACCCAGTACTTC.

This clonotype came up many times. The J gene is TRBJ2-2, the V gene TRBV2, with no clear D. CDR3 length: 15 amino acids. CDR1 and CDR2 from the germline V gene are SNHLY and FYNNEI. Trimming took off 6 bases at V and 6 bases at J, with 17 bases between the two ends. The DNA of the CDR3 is TGTGCCAGCAGGAATGGCAAGGAGATAGCCGGGGAGCTGTTTTTT. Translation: CASRNGKEIAGELFF.